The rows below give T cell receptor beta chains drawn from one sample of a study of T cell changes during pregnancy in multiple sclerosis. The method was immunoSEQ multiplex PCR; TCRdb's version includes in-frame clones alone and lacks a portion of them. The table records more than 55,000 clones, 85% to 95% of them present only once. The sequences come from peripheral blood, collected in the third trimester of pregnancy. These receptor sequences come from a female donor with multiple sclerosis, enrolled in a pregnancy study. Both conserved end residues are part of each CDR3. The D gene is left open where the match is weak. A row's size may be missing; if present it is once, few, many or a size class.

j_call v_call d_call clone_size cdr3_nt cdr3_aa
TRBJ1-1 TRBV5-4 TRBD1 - TGTGCCAGCAGCTTGGCCAGGGGGCCTGAAGCTTTCTTT CASSLARGPEAFF
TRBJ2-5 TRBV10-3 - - TGTGCCATCAGTGAGGGCTCCCAAGAGACCCAGTACTTC CAISEGSQETQYF
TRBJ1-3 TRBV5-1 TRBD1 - TGCGCCAGCAGCATGGGACAGGCCGGTTCTGGAAACACCATATATTTT CASSMGQAGSGNTIYF
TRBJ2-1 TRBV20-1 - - TGCAGTACAAATGGTCATGAGCAGTTCTTC CSTNGHEQFF
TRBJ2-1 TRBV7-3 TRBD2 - TGTGCCAGCAGCTCACGAGGGACTAGCGGGAGCTCCTACAATGAGCAGTTCTTC CASSSRGTSGSSYNEQFF
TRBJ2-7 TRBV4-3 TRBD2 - TGCGCCAGCAGCGCGCAAGCCCCCGCTAGCGGGGGCCGCTACGAGCAGTACTTC CASSAQAPASGGRYEQYF
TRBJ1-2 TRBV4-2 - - TGTGCCAGCAGCCAAGACCGCGGACAGAGCTATGGCTACACCTTC CASSQDRGQSYGYTF
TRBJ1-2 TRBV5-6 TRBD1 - TGTGCCAGCAGCTCGATCCTGGACAGGGCAGGAGGCTACACCTTC CASSSILDRAGGYTF
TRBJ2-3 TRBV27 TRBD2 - TGTGCCAGCAGTGAATTAGCGGGAGGAACAGATACGCAGTATTTT CASSELAGGTDTQYF
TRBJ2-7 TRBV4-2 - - TGTGCCAGCAGCCAACAATTAGGGGTGGAGCAGTACTTC CASSQQLGVEQYF
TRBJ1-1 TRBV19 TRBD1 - TGTGCCAGTAGTACTGGACAGGGGGCCCCTGAAGCTTTCTTT CASSTGQGAPEAFF
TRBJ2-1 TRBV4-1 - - TGCGCCAGCAGCCAAGACTCTAGACCGAGGAATGAGCAGTTCTTC CASSQDSRPRNEQFF
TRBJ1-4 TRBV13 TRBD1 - TGTGCCAGCAGCTCCAACTCAGGACAGGGGGCTAATGAAAAACTGTTTTTT CASSSNSGQGANEKLFF
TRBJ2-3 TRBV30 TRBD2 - TGTGCCTGGAGTGCCGCCGCGGGGGGCTATGGGGATACGCAGTATTTT CAWSAAAGGYGDTQYF
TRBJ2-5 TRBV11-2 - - TGTGCCAGCAGCTCAGGGATAGAGACCCAGTACTTC CASSSGIETQYF
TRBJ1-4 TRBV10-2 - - TGCGCCAGCAGTGACAGTTATGAAAAACTGTTTTTT CASSDSYEKLFF
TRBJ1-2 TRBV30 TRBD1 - TGTGCCTGGATGACGGACAGGCCGTATGGCTACACCTTC CAWMTDRPYGYTF
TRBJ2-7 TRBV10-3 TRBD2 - TGTGCCATCAGTACCAGCGGGACCCATACCCAGCAGTACTTC CAISTSGTHTQQYF
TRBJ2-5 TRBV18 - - TGTGCCAGCTCACTGACAGTGAAAGAGACCCAGTACTTC CASSLTVKETQYF
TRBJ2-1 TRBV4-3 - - TGCGCCAGCAGCCAGTGGACAGGCTCACTAGCCTCCTACAATGAGCAGTTCTTC CASSQWTGSLASYNEQFF
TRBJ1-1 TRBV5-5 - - TGTGCCAGCAGCTCCCGCGGGGCACCGAACACTGAAGCTTTCTTT CASSSRGAPNTEAFF
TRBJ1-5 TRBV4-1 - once TGCGCCAGCAGCCCAGTAAGATTCCAGCCCCAGCATTTT CASSPVRFQPQHF
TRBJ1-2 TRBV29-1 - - TGCAGCGTTGTTAGGCAGGGGAAGGACTATGGCTACACCTTC CSVVRQGKDYGYTF
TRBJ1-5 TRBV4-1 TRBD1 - TGCGCCAGCAGGCCCGGGACAGATAGCAATCAGCCCCAGCATTTT CASRPGTDSNQPQHF
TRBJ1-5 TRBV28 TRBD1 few TGTGCCAGCAGTTCCCAGGGACAGACGAGCAATCAGCCCCAGCATTTT CASSSQGQTSNQPQHF
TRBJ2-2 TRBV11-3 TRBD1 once TGTGCCAGCAGCTTAGGACAGGGAAACACCGGGGAGCTGTTTTTT CASSLGQGNTGELFF
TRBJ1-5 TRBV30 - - TGTGCCTGGAGTCAGGAGGGCCAGCCCCAGCATTTT CAWSQEGQPQHF
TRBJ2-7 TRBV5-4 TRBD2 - TGTGCCAGCAGCCACACGACTAGCGGGTATTACGAGCAGTACTTC CASSHTTSGYYEQYF
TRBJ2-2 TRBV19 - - TGTGCCAGTAGTCCCCGTTTGAGGCGATGGGGGGAGCTGTTTTTT CASSPRLRRWGELFF
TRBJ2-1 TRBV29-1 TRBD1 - TGCAGCGCCTCCTCCGGGACAGGGGGGTTCCGGGAGCAGTTCTTC CSASSGTGGFREQFF
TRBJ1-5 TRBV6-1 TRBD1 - TGTGCCAGCGCCTGGACAGGGAACAATCAGCCCCAGCATTTT CASAWTGNNQPQHF
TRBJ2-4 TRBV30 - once TGTGCCTGGAGTGATGGGGGCGTGGGGCGAGGGAACATTCAGTACTTC CAWSDGGVGRGNIQYF
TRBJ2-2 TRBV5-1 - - TGCGCCAGCAGCTTGTTAGCGGAGACCGGGGAGCTGTTTTTT CASSLLAETGELFF
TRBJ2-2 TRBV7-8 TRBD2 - TGTGCCAGCAGCCCAACCAGCGGGATAGACACCGGGGAGCTGTTTTTT CASSPTSGIDTGELFF
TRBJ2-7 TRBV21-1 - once TGTGCCAGCAGCAAAGCGGCGCGGGGGAGCTCCTACGAGCAGTACTTC CASSKAARGSSYEQYF
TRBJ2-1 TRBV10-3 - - TGTGCCATCAGTGAGAGCAGGGGCTACAATGAGCAGTTCTTC CAISESRGYNEQFF
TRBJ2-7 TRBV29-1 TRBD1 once TGCAGCGTTGAATCCCGGACAGGGAGCTACGAGCAGTACTTC CSVESRTGSYEQYF
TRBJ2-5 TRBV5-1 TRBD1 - TGCGCCAGCAGCCAGGCTGACAGGGGGCGAGGGACCCAGTACTTC CASSQADRGRGTQYF
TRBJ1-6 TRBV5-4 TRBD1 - TGTGCCAGCAGCCTAGGACAGGGCCTAAATTCACCCCTCCACTTT CASSLGQGLNSPLHF
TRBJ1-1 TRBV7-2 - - TGTGCCAGCAGCTTAGGGGGGGGGAACACTGAAGCTTTCTTT CASSLGGGNTEAFF